The present TCR beta chain was sequenced within a study of shared clonotypes between healthy human individuals. Overall study context: Three CD4 naive, three CD4 memory, two CD8 naive and one CD8 memory plate were used per donor. Regarding the study as a whole: The study sampled only blood, and tissue repertoires likely differ. Non-shared clonotypes showed lower generation probabilities than clonotypes common to all four donors. Memory subsets generally showed lower estimated richness than naive subsets.

This clone was recorded only once. Its antigen is unknown. The method was immunoSEQ multiplex PCR; TCRdb's version includes in-frame clones alone and lacks a portion of them. The data show 800,000 to 1,200,000 clones, approximately 80% seen once. The germline V gene encodes CDR1 SGDLS and CDR2 YYNGEE. The CDR3 has 12 residues. V lost 2 bases and J lost 13, with 13 bases in between. This TCR came from a man younger than 35 in good health. Some clones in this sample may be carry-over from other donors' samples. This sequence joins TRBV9 and TRBJ2-1; D is perhaps TRBD1 or TRBD2 (5 bases each). Material: memory CD4+ T cells from PBMCs. Subset defined: CD45RA-negative fraction. The DNA for the CDR3 is TGTGCCAGCAGCGTGGACGGGACCCCTCAGTTCTTC. Amino acids: CASSVDGTPQFF.